This TCR beta chain was identified in a study of beta chain features in type 1 diabetes. General study results and limits: TCRB CDR3s were moderately but significantly shorter in Type 1 diabetes patients in all four CD4+ subsets. TCRB repertoires of naive, central memory and Treg cells appeared more similar among patients than among healthy donors.

A CD45RO/CCR7/CD25/CD127/CD95/CD27 panel sorted naive, central memory, regulatory and stem cell-like memory CD4+ cells. The CDR3 has 14 residues. Germline V gene sequence: CDR1 SGHTA, CDR2 FQGNSA. Trimming took 0 bases from V and 4 from J, leaving 7 bases between them. What was sequenced were expressed TCRB transcripts, since all of the isolated RNA had been reverse transcribed. The table came from immunoSEQ multiplex PCR; TCRdb's copy has only in-frame clones and leaves some out. Of 300,000 to 450,000 clones in the sample, around 12% were seen once. This clone was seen a handful of times. The antigen is not known.

Sequencing input: naive CD4+ T cells from blood. This sequence was found in a man aged 18 to 29 in good health. The chain combines TRBV7-2 with TRBJ2-1; D unclear. CDR3 amino acids: CASSLAPGYNEQFF. The DNA of the CDR3 is TGTGCCAGCAGCTTAGCCCCCGGTTACAATGAGCAGTTCTTC.